The 20 T cell receptor beta chains in this list originate from one sample, sequenced in a study of blood T cell repertoires in COVID-19. The repertoire was sequenced with immunoSEQ multiplex PCR; TCRdb's copy has only in-frame clones and lacks some. The profile covers roughly 65,000 clones, with 90% appearing a single time and 1.3% taken by the ten largest. The sequenced sample was peripheral blood. These receptors were taken from a man in his sixties with acute or convalescent COVID-19.

The genes are TRBV9 and TRBJ1-3; D remains ambiguous. CDR3 size: 13 residues. With 3 bases removed from V and 4 bases from J, the gap between germline ends came to 8 bases. Germline CDR1 reads SGDLS; CDR2 reads YYNGEE. The CDR3 here is CASSALWGNTIYF. In DNA, the CDR3 is TGTGCCAGCAGCGCGCTATGGGGAAACACCATATATTTT.

V usage is TRBV18 and J usage is TRBJ1-1, with TRBD1 identical over 11 bases. J was trimmed by 4 bases and V by 3 bases; bases with no gene match: 10. The CDR3 length is 17 residues. Per the germline V gene, CDR1 is KGHSH and CDR2 is LQKENI. CDR3 residues: CASSPPGQGGVRTEAFF. The CDR3, as DNA: TGTGCCAGCTCACCGCCGGGACAGGGGGGAGTTCGCACTGAAGCTTTCTTT.

This chain uses TRBV5-6 with TRBJ1-2; tentatively, D is TRBD1 (5 bases). The V gene's germline CDR1 is SGHDT and CDR2 YYEEEE. There are 14 residues in the CDR3. Trimming cost V 0 bases and J 3 bases, with 9 bases left between them. Here the CDR3 reads CASSLGQPYYGYTF. In DNA form, the CDR3 reads TGTGCCAGCAGCTTGGGACAGCCTTACTATGGCTACACCTTC.

The chain couples TRBV6-2 or TRBV6-3 to TRBJ2-1, with 9 positions matching TRBD2. The CDR3 totals 16 residues. After removal of 4 bases from V and 3 bases from J, the junction contained 7 bases not matched to a gene. Per germline, CDR1 MNHEY and CDR2 SVGEGT. The DNA of the CDR3 is TGTGCCAGCAGTTCCCTGAGCGGGGGGCTCTACAATGAGCAGTTCTTC. It specifies CASSSLSGGLYNEQFF.

V is TRBV28 and J is TRBJ1-5; weak D call: TRBD1 (5 bases). Germline V gene sequence: CDR1 MDHEN, CDR2 SYDVKM. This CDR3 region has 15 residues. V was clipped by 4 bases and J by 3 bases, with 13 bases between them. The CDR3 nucleotides read TGTGCCAGCAGTTCCCAGACGACAGACAATCAGCCCCAGCATTTT. The encoded protein is CASSSQTTDNQPQHF.

V is TRBV2 and J is TRBJ1-6; D may be TRBD1 (6 bases). The CDR3 covers 13 residues. Trimming cost V 8 bases and J 8 bases, with 13 bases left between them. Germline CDR1 is SNHLY and CDR2 is FYNNEI. CDR3 nucleotides: TGTGCCAGCGGCAACAGGGTAGATTCACCCCTCCACTTT. Amino acids: CASGNRVDSPLHF.

V and J are TRBV18 and TRBJ1-1; D call uncertain. V was cut by 1 base and J by 1 base, with 19 bases left in between. The germline CDR1 and CDR2 sequences are KGHSH and LQKENI. The CDR3 has 18 residues. The CDR3 protein is CASSPLSGVHGENTEAFF. The CDR3 region has the DNA TGTGCCAGCTCACCACTCTCGGGAGTCCATGGGGAGAACACTGAAGCTTTCTTT. Using reference TRBV18 and TRBJ1-1 for the parts outside the CDR3, the full variable domain is NAGVMQNPRHLVRRRGQEARLRCSPMKGHSHVYWYRQLPEEGLKFMVYLQKENIIDESGMPKERFSAEFPKEGPSILRIQQVVRGDSAAYFCASSPLSGVHGENTEAFFGQGTRLTVV.

The chain combines TRBV5-6 with TRBJ1-6; 7 bases are shared with TRBD1. Germline V gives CDR1 SGHDT, CDR2 YYEEEE. The V gene end was trimmed by 4 bases and the J gene end by 5 bases; junction bases not matched to a gene: 6. The CDR3 runs to 15 residues. The chain's CDR3 is CASSRSQGNNSPLHF. Written as DNA, the CDR3 is TGTGCCAGCAGCCGTTCACAGGGGAATAATTCACCCCTCCACTTT.

This sequence joins TRBV14 and TRBJ2-1; 8 bases fit TRBD2. J was trimmed by 13 bases and V by 1 base; bases with no gene match: 0. The CDR3 length is 11 residues. Germline lookup yields CDR1 SGHDN and CDR2 FVKESK. CDR3 DNA: TGTGCCAGCAGCCAAGGGACTAGCCAGTTCTTC. This gives the protein CASSQGTSQFF.

A few counts support this clone. The rearrangement links TRBV5-1 to TRBJ1-3, with 7 bases matching TRBD1. Looked up from germline, CDR1 is SGHRS and CDR2 is YFSETQ. The trim removed 5 bases at V and 0 bases at J, leaving 5 bases unmatched. The CDR3 is 15 residues long. In nucleotides, the CDR3 is TGCGCCAGCAGGGAACAGGGGACCTCTGGAAACACCATATATTTT. It is translated as CASREQGTSGNTIYF.

The chain joins TRBV7-6 to TRBJ1-6, with 7 bases fitting TRBD1. V trimming: 5 bases; J trimming: 8 bases; junction bases outside the gene matches: 3. Per germline, CDR1 SGHVS and CDR2 FNYEAQ. This CDR3 has 13 residues. The CDR3 loop is CASSQGGDSPLHF. CDR3 nucleotides: TGTGCCAGCAGCCAGGGGGGAGATTCACCCCTCCACTTT.

This clone was seen a handful of times. CDR3 amino acids: CASIQAGNTGELFF. In DNA form, the CDR3 reads TGTGCCAGTATTCAAGCGGGGAACACCGGGGAGCTGTTTTTT. The chain carries TRBV19 and TRBJ2-2; weak D call: TRBD2 (6 bases). Germline V CDR1 and CDR2: LNHDA, SQIVND (reference sequence). The CDR3 contains 14 residues. With 7 bases removed from V and 1 base from J, the gap between germline ends came to 10 bases.

The sample holds one count of this clone. J is TRBJ2-3 and V is TRBV6-2 or TRBV6-3; 11 bases align to TRBD2. V shed 4 bases and J 1 base; nucleotides not matched to a gene: 4. The length of the CDR3 is 16 residues. Germline V gene lookup returns CDR1 MNHEY and CDR2 SVGEGT. CDR3 nucleotides: TGTGCCAGCAGTTGGCTAGCGGGGGGCCGCACAGATACGCAGTATTTT. It encodes CASSWLAGGRTDTQYF.

The CDR3 DNA reads as TGTGCCAGCAGCCAATTCGATGAGCAGTTCTTC. Protein sequence: CASSQFDEQFF. This chain connects TRBV6-2 or TRBV6-3 to TRBJ2-1; no firm D call. The V gene lost 6 bases and the J gene lost 8 bases, with 8 bases spanning the gap. The germline CDR1 and CDR2 sequences are MNHEY and SVGEGT. This CDR3 region has 11 residues.

This CDR3 reads CASSLERGSQYF. CDR3 in DNA: TGTGCCAGCAGCTTAGAACGAGGCTCGCAGTACTTC. The rearrangement uses TRBV7-2 and TRBJ2-7; D remains ambiguous. The CDR3 totals 12 residues. Trimming left V 1 base short and J 9 bases short, with 10 bases between. Germline V CDR1 and CDR2: SGHTA, FQGNSA.

The rearrangement links TRBV6-6 to TRBJ1-5; 8 bases fit TRBD1. V lost 5 bases, J lost 7 bases, and 4 bases stayed unmatched. The CDR3 extends over 13 amino acids. Germline CDR1 is MNHNY and CDR2 is SVGAGI (reference sequence). CDR3 in DNA: TGTGCCAGCAGTGGGGACAGGAGGCAGCCCCAGCATTTT. Its translation: CASSGDRRQPQHF.

This clone has a handful of counts. This chain joins TRBV7-2 and TRBJ1-1; D not certain. Germline lookup yields CDR1 SGHTA and CDR2 FQGNSA. V was clipped by 2 bases and J by 2 bases, with 6 bases between them. The CDR3 covers 13 residues. CDR3 sequence (DNA): TGTGCCAGCAGCTTAAGCGGAAACACTGAAGCTTTCTTT. Protein sequence: CASSLSGNTEAFF. The full variable domain, rest sourced from reference TRBV7-2 and TRBJ1-1, is GAGVSQSPSNKVTEKGKDVELRCDPISGHTALYWYRQSLGQGLEFLIYFQGNSAPDKSGLPSDRFSAERTGGSVSTLTIQRTQQEDSAVYLCASSLSGNTEAFFGQGTRLTVV.

This clone was seen more than once but under ten times. The chain employs TRBV6-6 and TRBJ1-5; perhaps TRBD1 as D (5 bases). Trimming took off 6 bases at V and 3 bases at J, with 12 bases between the two ends. Germline V gene lookup returns CDR1 MNHNY and CDR2 SVGAGI (reference sequence). The CDR3 totals 14 residues. CDR3 sequence: CASSSDRVNQPQHF. The CDR3 nucleotides are TGTGCCAGCAGCTCTGACAGAGTCAATCAGCCCCAGCATTTT.

V and J are TRBV25-1 and TRBJ2-1, with 10 nucleotides matching TRBD2. The ends lost 6 bases at V and 8 bases at J; junction bases unmatched: 7. The germline V gene has CDR1 MGHDK and CDR2 SYGVNS. This CDR3 spans 14 amino acids. The CDR3 sequence is CASRNSGGKYEQFF. CDR3 coding DNA: TGTGCCAGCAGAAATAGCGGGGGGAAATATGAGCAGTTCTTC.

The rearrangement uses TRBV5-1 and TRBJ2-5, with a weak D call TRBD1 (6 bases). This CDR3 comprises 13 residues. Germline CDR1 is SGHRS and CDR2 is YFSETQ. The germline V and J ends were trimmed by 3 bases and 9 bases, with 15 bases remaining between them. Here the CDR3 reads CASSSAGVGAQYF. DNA for the CDR3: TGCGCCAGCAGCTCCGCAGGGGTCGGGGCCCAGTACTTC.